This record concerns one T cell receptor (beta chain) sequence. Its antigen is not known. The data derive from a study of beta chain features in type 1 diabetes. Whole-study context: There were some 98 million sorted cells examined across all samples. Study outcomes and limitations: The study found moderately but significantly shorter TCRB CDR3s in all four CD4+ subsets of Type 1 diabetes patients. For patients, the naive, central memory and Treg TCRB repertoires appeared more alike than for healthy donors.

The isolated RNA, all of it, was reverse transcribed, so expressed TCRB transcripts were what got sequenced. Measured with immunoSEQ multiplex PCR; TCRdb has only the in-frame clones, and not every one. The table records hundreds of thousands of clones, roughly 11% of them present only once. Germline-derived CDR1 and CDR2 are SQVTM and ANQGSEA. The V end lost 7 bases, the J end lost 0 bases, and 11 bases lay between the germline ends. CDR3 size: 13 residues. The V and J genes are TRBV29-1 and TRBJ2-3, with unresolved D. This receptor was identified in a young man with type 1 diabetes. The sample consisted of naive CD4+ T cells from blood. Here the CDR3 DNA reads TGCAGCGGCGGTGGAGCTAGCACAGATACGCAGTATTTT. This translates into CSGGGASTDTQYF.